Listed below are T cell receptor beta chains from one sample, sequenced in a study of cytomegalovirus exposure and HLA in healthy donors. Method: immunoSEQ multiplex PCR; TCRdb's copy keeps in-frame clones and lacks some. The sample contains roughly 80,000 clones, roughly 74% of which appear only once. Sequenced material: PBMCs. These receptors all come from a man aged 35 to 55 in good health and CMV-seronegative. Both conserved end residues are part of each CDR3. A D gene is named only where the DNA matches it firmly. Clone size, where shown, is once, few, many, or a class for clones that have expanded.

cdr3_nt cdr3_aa v_call d_call j_call clone_size
TGTGCCTGCCTAGGGGCGGGATGGGAGCAGTACTTC CACLGAGWEQYF TRBV30 NA TRBJ2-7 NA
TGCGCCAGCAGCTCGGGACTAGCGGGGTACACAGATACGCAGTATTTT CASSSGLAGYTDTQYF TRBV5-1 TRBD2 TRBJ2-3 NA
TGTGCCACCATGGGGGCTCCAGGGGCCAGCGATCAGCCCCAGCATTTT CATMGAPGASDQPQHF TRBV10-3 NA TRBJ1-5 NA
TGCGCCAGCAGCTTGTGGCGGGGTAAAGAGACCCAGTACTTC CASSLWRGKETQYF TRBV5-1 NA TRBJ2-5 NA
TGTGCCAGCAGTGAAAGTCACACCCAGCCCCAGCATTTT CASSESHTQPQHF TRBV6-1 NA TRBJ1-5 NA
TGTGCCTGGCAGGGACAGGGGGACTATGGCTACACCTTC CAWQGQGDYGYTF TRBV30 TRBD1 TRBJ1-2 NA
TGTGCCAGCAGCGCCGGGACTAGCGGGGGAGTCACAGATACGCAGTATTTT CASSAGTSGGVTDTQYF TRBV9 TRBD2 TRBJ2-3 NA
TGCGCCAGCAGGGCGACAGATTCTAACTATGGCTACACCTTC CASRATDSNYGYTF TRBV5-1 NA TRBJ1-2 once
TGTGCCAGCAGTGAAGCTTTCAGGATTTACAATGAGCAGTTCTTC CASSEAFRIYNEQFF TRBV6-1 NA TRBJ2-1 NA
TGCGCCAGCTCCCGAGACAGGGGTCCCTACGAGCAGTACTTC CASSRDRGPYEQYF TRBV4-3 TRBD1 TRBJ2-7 NA
TGTGCCAGCAGTCTAGGACAGGGTTGGACTGAAGCTTTCTTT CASSLGQGWTEAFF TRBV28 TRBD1 TRBJ1-1 few
TGCGCCAGCAGCTTAACAGGGAATCTCAATCAGCCCCAGCATTTT CASSLTGNLNQPQHF TRBV5-1 NA TRBJ1-5 NA
TGCAGCGCTGGACTAGCGGTCAATGAGCAGTTCTTC CSAGLAVNEQFF TRBV29-1 TRBD2 TRBJ2-1 NA
TGTGCCAGTAGTATTCCAGGGAACAGCTACAATGAGCAGTTCTTC CASSIPGNSYNEQFF TRBV19 NA TRBJ2-1 NA
TGTGCCAGCAGCCAGGACAGGGGCCGTTCCAACACTGAAGCTTTCTTT CASSQDRGRSNTEAFF TRBV7-2 TRBD1 TRBJ1-1 NA
TGTGCCAGCAGTTACTCGACAGGGGGCTCCTACGAGCAGTACTTC CASSYSTGGSYEQYF TRBV6-5 TRBD1 TRBJ2-7 few
TGCAGCGGTGGGACAGGGGATGGCTACACCTTC CSGGTGDGYTF TRBV29-1 TRBD1 TRBJ1-2 NA
TGTGCCAGCACCCCGAGGGGGTCCTATAATTCACCCCTCCACTTT CASTPRGSYNSPLHF TRBV5-6 NA TRBJ1-6 few
TGTGCCAGCAGCAGCCAGCCGGGGGGGCAGGAGACCCAGTACTTC CASSSQPGGQETQYF TRBV7-9 TRBD2 TRBJ2-5 NA
TGTGCCAGCAGCCAAGAAGGGGGGGGGCGCGCTGAAGCTTTCTTT CASSQEGGGRAEAFF TRBV4-2 NA TRBJ1-1 NA
TGTGCCAGCAGCTCCTCCGAGACCCAGTACTTC CASSSSETQYF TRBV5-6 NA TRBJ2-5 NA
TGCGCCAGCAGCTCTCAAGAGACCCAGTACTTC CASSSQETQYF TRBV5-1 NA TRBJ2-5 NA
TGTGCCAGCAGCTTAACTGTAGCGGGGGCGTTCTACGAGCAGTACTTC CASSLTVAGAFYEQYF TRBV7-2 TRBD2 TRBJ2-7 NA
TGTGCTAGTGGCTACACCCCAGGGAGGAAGGATGGCTACACCTTC CASGYTPGRKDGYTF TRBV12-5 NA TRBJ1-2 NA
TGCGCCAGCACCTCGGGGACAGGAGAGAACTATGGCTACACCTTC CASTSGTGENYGYTF TRBV4-3 TRBD1 TRBJ1-2 NA
TGTGCCAGCAGCTTATTAGATGGGCACAACACTGAAGCTTTCTTT CASSLLDGHNTEAFF TRBV11-2 NA TRBJ1-1 once
TGTGCCAGCAGCACTCAGGGGGCCTCCTATAATTCACCCCTCCACTTT CASSTQGASYNSPLHF TRBV9 TRBD1 TRBJ1-6 NA
TGTGCCAGCAGTTCGGGTCAGCCCCAGCATTTT CASSSGQPQHF TRBV28 NA TRBJ1-5 NA
TGTGCCAGCAAGATGGACAATAACTATGGCTACACCTTC CASKMDNNYGYTF TRBV7-2 NA TRBJ1-2 NA
TGTGCCAGCAGAAACTTACAAGGACAGGGGGCCAAACAAGAGACCCAGTACTTC CASRNLQGQGAKQETQYF TRBV7-3 TRBD1 TRBJ2-5 few
TGTGCCAGCAGTCAGGGACTAGCGGCTAGCACAGATACGCAGTATTTT CASSQGLAASTDTQYF TRBV5-4 TRBD2 TRBJ2-3 NA
TGTGCCAGCTCACCGATGGCTAGCGGGGGCACAGATACGCAGTATTTT CASSPMASGGTDTQYF TRBV18 TRBD2 TRBJ2-3 NA
TGTGCCAGCAGCTTAGAAGATAGAGCTCAGCCCCAGCATTTT CASSLEDRAQPQHF TRBV7-2 NA TRBJ1-5 NA
TGTGCCAGCAGCTTGGGGACAGATCTCGGGCAGTACTTC CASSLGTDLGQYF TRBV7-9 TRBD1 TRBJ2-7 NA
TGTGCCAGCAGTCCCGGGGGTAGCGGGGAGACCCAGTACTTC CASSPGGSGETQYF TRBV6-1 TRBD2 TRBJ2-5 NA
TGCAGCGCCGGGACAGTAAATGAAAAACTGTTTTTT CSAGTVNEKLFF TRBV29-1 TRBD1 TRBJ1-4 once
TGTGCCAGCAGGTTTGCTGGACAGGGTGTAGAGACCCAGTACTTC CASRFAGQGVETQYF TRBV5-5 TRBD1 TRBJ2-5 NA
TGTGCCAGCGGTCGCGGGGGGCTCCCGGGCGGGGAGCTGTTTTTT CASGRGGLPGGELFF TRBV9 TRBD2 TRBJ2-2 NA
TGTGCCAGCAGCTTCGTTGGACAGCGACGGGGGACCCAGTACTTC CASSFVGQRRGTQYF TRBV7-2 NA TRBJ2-5 NA
TGTGCCAGCAGAATGACAGGGGCCATAGAGACCCAGTACTTC CASRMTGAIETQYF TRBV14 TRBD1 TRBJ2-5 NA
TGTGCCAGCTCACCCCGGGACAGGGCAGCCTACGAGCAGTACTTC CASSPRDRAAYEQYF TRBV18 TRBD1 TRBJ2-7 NA
TGTGCCAGCAGTTCCAGGGGGTATGGCAATCAGCCCCAGCATTTT CASSSRGYGNQPQHF TRBV6-6 TRBD1 TRBJ1-5 NA
TGTGCCAGCAGCAAAGACCTCGGACAGGGGGTGGACTACGAGCAGTACTTC CASSKDLGQGVDYEQYF TRBV21-1 NA TRBJ2-7 few
TGTGCCAGCAGCCAAGACATCGAGCAGTACTTC CASSQDIEQYF TRBV14 NA TRBJ2-7 NA
TGTGCCAGCAGCTCCCTCTCTCAAGAGACCCAGTACTTC CASSSLSQETQYF TRBV7-2 NA TRBJ2-5 NA
TGTGCCAGCAGCAGCGTAGGTAGAGGGCTCGTGGCTTTCTTT CASSSVGRGLVAFF TRBV9 NA TRBJ1-1 NA
TGTGCCAGCAGTCCTATCCTCGCAGATACGCAGTATTTT CASSPILADTQYF TRBV9 NA TRBJ2-3 NA
TGTGCCAGCAAGGGCAGGGTTAGCAATCAGCCCCAGCATTTT CASKGRVSNQPQHF TRBV6-1 NA TRBJ1-5 once
TGTGCCAGCACCCAAGCGACAGGGGGCCGAGAAGCTTTCTTT CASTQATGGREAFF TRBV27 TRBD1 TRBJ1-1 NA
TGTGCCAGCAGCTCCGACCGGGACAGGGGGCAATACCAAGAGACCCAGTACTTC CASSSDRDRGQYQETQYF TRBV7-2 TRBD1 TRBJ2-5 NA
TGTGCCAGCAGCCAAGAATGGCTAGCGGGGGGCCTTTACAATGAGCAGTTCTTC CASSQEWLAGGLYNEQFF TRBV14 TRBD2 TRBJ2-1 once
TGCGCCAGCAGCCAAGATCAGACAGGGCCTGGAAACACCATATATTTT CASSQDQTGPGNTIYF TRBV4-3 TRBD1 TRBJ1-3 NA
TGCGCCAGCAGCCAAAAGGACAGGGCCCCGAATTCACCCCTCCACTTT CASSQKDRAPNSPLHF TRBV4-3 TRBD1 TRBJ1-6 few
TGTGCCAGCAGTGACTCGATAGCTAGCGGATACAATGAGCAGTTCTTC CASSDSIASGYNEQFF TRBV6-4 TRBD2 TRBJ2-1 NA
TGCGCCAGCAGCCGGATAGGGACAGGACCTTCCTACGAGCAGTACTTC CASSRIGTGPSYEQYF TRBV4-1 TRBD1 TRBJ2-7 many
TGTGCCAGCAGTGGGGGGCGCCGCTATGGCTACACCTTC CASSGGRRYGYTF TRBV2 NA TRBJ1-2 NA
TGTGCCAGCAGTTACTCGAGGCAGAATGGCTACACCTTC CASSYSRQNGYTF TRBV6-6 NA TRBJ1-2 NA
TGTGCCAGCAGCCAGGGGGACAGCTTATCCTATGGCTACACCTTC CASSQGDSLSYGYTF TRBV14 TRBD1 TRBJ1-2 NA
TGTGCCAGCAGTACCCCGGGGGGAGCTAACTATGGCTACACCTTC CASSTPGGANYGYTF TRBV6-5 NA TRBJ1-2 NA
TGTGCCAGCAGCCAAGACGGCCAGGGGGATCTAGGTGAAAAACTGTTTTTT CASSQDGQGDLGEKLFF TRBV4-2 TRBD1 TRBJ1-4 NA